This T cell receptor (beta chain) was documented in a study of shared clonotypes between healthy human individuals (dated by TCRdb to the early 2020s). Regarding the complete study: A couple of women and a few men aged 18 to 49 years were included in the cohort. Blood TCR repertoires of roughly five healthy adults were deeply sequenced to estimate repertoire size and the extent of clonotype sharing between individuals. Different laboratories and diverse techniques were used to prepare libraries and sequence TCR repertoires, to increase sequencing depth and limit assay-specific biases. Each donor's leukapheresis produced roughly between roughly 0.9 and 9 billion PBMCs.

Using the deep immunoSEQ assay, multiplex PCR amplified TCR CDR3 regions from genomic DNA. Extracted genomic DNA from each cell subset was distributed evenly across all wells of several immunoSEQ 96-well plates, and each plate was treated as a replicate. For unsorted PBMC, around 0.3 ug genomic DNA, equal to tens of thousands of T cell genomes, was loaded into each replicate PCR. Ten immunoSEQ deep assay plates were used to sequence the unsorted PBMC genomic DNA. Purified libraries were measured with a Qubit 3.0 fluorometer, size-checked on a Bioanalyzer 2100, and measured again with the KAPA Library Quantification kit. A separate single-read 150-cycle Illumina NextSeq 550 flow cell was used to sequence each immunoSEQ 96-well plate. Processing in the source paper ran as follows. Because the immunoSEQ output held only junctional sequences and lacked quality scores, the filtering could not match the filtering applied to full-length reads. To assign V/J genes and CDR3, sequences were annotated using PyIR, a Python wrapper for IgBLAST v1.9, with IMGT germline references. Reads were removed for weak V/J assignments (E-value above 1e-6), missing CDR3, stop codons, out-of-frame junctions, or ambiguous translated residues. V3J clonotypes were defined as sequences sharing an identical inferred V gene, J gene, and CDR3 amino acid sequence. The percentage overlap between two repertoires was calculated by dividing the number of shared unique clonotypes by the size of the smaller repertoire. Three approaches were used to assess repertoire richness: RTK rarefaction, the Chao1 estimator, and Recon v2.1 estimates of unobserved clonotypes. TCRdb stores this immuneACCESS table with in-frame sequences only. Part of the clones is absent; in the studies checked, under half of the shortfall reflects unresolved V genes, and no reason is known for the rest. That table gives V, J and clone size, and the DNA gave D and trimming. This sample gives around 480,000 clones in total; nearly 80% of them show up just once. The top ten hold approximately 13% of the sample.

Points the paper makes about the study in general: Sampling was restricted to blood, and TCR repertoires in tissues likely differ from the TCR repertoires found in blood. Because the study included a small number of donors, the genetic and exposure-history diversity represented was limited. Based on pairwise subsampling, the degree of clonotype sharing among donors was expected to be affected by sequencing depth.

The donors were healthy, HIV-negative adults who had no recently reported acute infections or vaccinations. Every donor was a Caucasian adult living in Nashville, Tennessee, USA. For unsorted samples, 85 million to 100 million PBMCs were counted, and genomic DNA was extracted using the QIAamp DNA Blood Mini kit. Blood was collected by leukapheresis, and PBMCs were isolated by Ficoll-Histopaque density gradient centrifugation and then cryopreserved in liquid nitrogen vapor phase. This clone was detected a few times. Its antigen target is currently unknown. No much larger clone exists at a distance of one base, and base qualities are not known. The sample was PBMCs. This clonotype was sampled from a middle-aged woman in good health. Some clones in this sample may be carry-over from other donors' samples.

This receptor has the CDR3 CASSPEVSGANVLTF. The bases are TGTGCCAGCTCACCCGAGGTCTCCGGGGCCAACGTCCTGACTTTC. The sequence is built from TRBV18 and TRBJ2-6, with the D gene too uncertain to name. The CDR3 covers 15 residues, taking in both the cysteine and the phenylalanine. Of the read, only the CDR3 DNA is kept; its 45 bases are in frame from base 1. According to the germline V gene, CDR1 reads KGHSH and CDR2 reads LQKENI. A distance of 10 bases separates the germline ends of V and J, which lose 3 bases and 4 bases respectively. Supplemented by the reference TRBV18 and TRBJ2-6 proteins around the CDR3, the complete variable domain is NAGVMQNPRHLVRRRGQEARLRCSPMKGHSHVYWYRQLPEEGLKFMVYLQKENIIDESGMPKERFSAEFPKEGPSILRIQQVVRGDSAAYFCASSPEVSGANVLTFGAGSRLTVL.